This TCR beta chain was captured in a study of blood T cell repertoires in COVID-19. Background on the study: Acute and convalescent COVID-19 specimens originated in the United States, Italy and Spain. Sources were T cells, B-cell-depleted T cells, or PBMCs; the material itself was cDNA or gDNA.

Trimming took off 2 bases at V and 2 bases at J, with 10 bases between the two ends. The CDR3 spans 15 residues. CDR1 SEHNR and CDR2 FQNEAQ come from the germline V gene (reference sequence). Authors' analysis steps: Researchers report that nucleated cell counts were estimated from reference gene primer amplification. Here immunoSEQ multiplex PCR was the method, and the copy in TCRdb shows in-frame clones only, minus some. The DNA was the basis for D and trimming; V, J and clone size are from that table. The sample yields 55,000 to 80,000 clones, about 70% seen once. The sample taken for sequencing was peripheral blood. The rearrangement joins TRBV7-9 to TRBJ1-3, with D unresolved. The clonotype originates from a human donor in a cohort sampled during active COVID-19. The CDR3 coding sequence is TGTGCCAGCAGCTTACAGGCAGAACCTGGAAACACCATATATTTT. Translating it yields CASSLQAEPGNTIYF.